The TCR beta chain described here comes from a study of blood T cells in healthy people across ages. Study at large: When template switching was applied, about one barcoded beta molecule was captured per two T cells.

Next came a second PCR, run for about 7 to 11 cycles, which used a sample-barcoded 5' primer along with a J-beta primer mix. Via MiXCR, TCRdb re-called the 5' RACE reads, giving one row per CDR3 protein. The sample gives about 1,400,000 distinct CDR3 sequences, approximately 63% of which show up once; roughly 7% is in the top ten. Comments on this clonotype: Its antigen is undetermined.

Study-level findings and limits: Naive CD4+ cells and diversity were both higher in long-lived donors than in aged donors.

The CDR3 contains 16 residues. Germline CDR1 and CDR2: LGHDT and YNNKEL (reference sequence). J is TRBJ2-5 and V is TRBV3-1; a possible D gene is TRBD1 (7 bases). The J call is doubtful: the DNA matches TRBJ2-7 better. What was sequenced was blood. The TCR originated in a man between 18 and 29 years old in good health. The CDR3 region has the DNA TGTGCCAGCAGCCAAGATCAGAACAGGGGAGGTGGCGAGCAGTACTTC. Translation gives CASSQDQNRGGGEQYF.